Presented here are 18 T cell receptor beta chains from one specimen sequenced in a study of graft-versus-host responses after intestinal transplantation (dated by TCRdb to 2020 to 2022). The time point label of this sample denotes: cells obtained before transplantation from donor or recipient. The method behind the library was the immunoSEQ multiplex PCR assay. This immuneACCESS table, as held by TCRdb, lists in-frame sequences with V and J called but not all clones. Of the missing ones, under half trace to an unresolved V gene in checked studies; the others have no known cause. The sample records approximately 92,000 clones, around 90% of which are singletons. The top ten constitute 5% to 6.5% of the sample. These receptors have no known antigen. The input for sequencing was unstimulated CD8+ T cells sorted from spleen or lymph node cells, taken before intestinal transplant. Every receptor here comes from a human donor who received an intestinal transplant.

The chain joins TRBV7-9 to TRBJ2-1, with TRBD1 matching over 10 bases. The V gene end was trimmed by 5 bases and the J gene end by 6 bases; junction bases not matched to a gene: 7. The CDR3 sequence is 15 residues long. CDR1 and CDR2 from the germline V gene are SEHNR and FQNEAQ (reference sequence). The CDR3, as DNA: TGTGCCAGCAGCCTCCCGGGACAGGGGATCAATGAGCAGTTCTTC. This encodes CASSLPGQGINEQFF.

This clone appeared once. The chain uses TRBV5-3 and TRBJ2-1; TRBD2 aligns across 11 bases. TRBV5-3 belongs to the ORF category, with a function that is uncertain. The CDR3 extends over 18 amino acids. V shed 1 base, J shed 5 bases, and the junction held 11 bases outside the gene matches. The CDR3 region is CARSLCTSGREGNNEQFF. The CDR3 nucleotides read TGTGCCAGAAGCTTGTGTACTAGCGGGAGAGAGGGAAACAATGAGCAGTTCTTC.

The CDR3 is CASTTGAVSNQPQHF. CDR3 coding DNA: TGTGCCAGTACCACTGGAGCGGTTAGCAATCAGCCCCAGCATTTT. The chain employs TRBV19 and TRBJ1-5, with unresolved D. The CDR3 is 15 residues long. Looked up from germline, CDR1 is LNHDA and CDR2 is SQIVND (reference sequence). V was pared by 7 bases and J by 0 bases, with 13 bases between.

V usage is TRBV6-5 and J usage is TRBJ1-1; the match to TRBD1 covers 7 bases. The CDR3 is 14 amino acids. From germline, CDR1 is MNHEY and CDR2 SVGAGI. The J segment lost 3 bases and the V segment lost 8 bases, leaving 9 bases of the junction unmatched. CDR3 amino acids: CASLRGRGDTEAFF. CDR3 coding DNA: TGTGCCAGCTTGAGGGGGCGCGGGGACACTGAAGCTTTCTTT.

Note on this clone: Other DNA sequences in the sample encode the same CDR3. This chain connects TRBV9 to TRBJ1-4; the D is unclear. Germline V lookup: CDR1 SGDLS, CDR2 YYNGEE. V was shortened by 3 bases and J by 0 bases, with 12 bases between the two germline ends. This CDR3 spans 16 amino acids. CDR3 residues: CASSGRQGATNEKLFF. The DNA of the CDR3 is TGTGCCAGCAGCGGACGACAAGGCGCAACTAATGAAAAACTGTTTTTT.

This clone was seen a few times. The V call is TRBV6-5, the J call TRBJ1-2; tentatively, D is TRBD1 (5 bases). There are 15 residues in the CDR3. V was cut by 0 bases and J by 3 bases, with 11 bases left in between. The germline gives CDR1 MNHEY, CDR2 SVGAGI. The CDR3 bases are TGTGCCAGCAGTTACTCTTGGGGGGAACACTATGGCTACACCTTC. This gives the protein CASSYSWGEHYGYTF.

V gene TRBV6-1 combines with J gene TRBJ2-7, with D unresolved. Germline CDR1 and CDR2: MNHNS and SASEGT. Trimming cost V 6 bases and J 3 bases, with 18 bases left between them. The CDR3 is made up of 15 amino acids. The DNA for the CDR3 is TGTGCCAGCAGCCAGGCCCTCCCCAACCTCTACGAGCAGTACTTC. It encodes CASSQALPNLYEQYF.

The chain is built from TRBV2 and TRBJ2-6; D gene uncertain. This CDR3 spans 14 amino acids. Germline-derived CDR1 and CDR2 are SNHLY and FYNNEI. Trimming took off 6 bases at V and 0 bases at J, with 6 bases between the two ends. The CDR3 DNA sequence: TGTGCCAGCAGGTATCTCTCTGGGGCCAACGTCCTGACTTTC. The encoded protein is CASRYLSGANVLTF.

The table lists this clone with a count of one. The rearrangement links TRBV15 to TRBJ2-5, with 8 positions matching TRBD1. This CDR3 spans 18 amino acids. Per germline, CDR1 LNHNV and CDR2 YYDKDF (reference sequence). The V segment lost 3 bases and the J segment 2 bases; nucleotides outside the gene matches: 14. This CDR3 is CATSSGLSTGGRQETQYF. CDR3 DNA sequence: TGTGCCACCAGCAGCGGCTTAAGTACAGGGGGGAGACAAGAGACCCAGTACTTC. The full variable domain, in which reference TRBV15 and TRBJ2-5 provide the parts outside the CDR3, is DAMVIQNPRYQVTQFGKPVTLSCSQTLNHNVMYWYQQKSSQAPKLLFHYYDKDFNNEADTPDNFQSRRPNTSFCFLDIRSPGLGDTAMYLCATSSGLSTGGRQETQYFGPGTRLLVL.

The gene calls are TRBV6-5 and TRBJ2-7; 10 bases line up with TRBD2. The germline gives CDR1 MNHEY, CDR2 SVGAGI. Germline trimming cut 6 bases from V and 5 bases from J; bases unmatched to any gene: 4. This CDR3 is 13 amino acids long. The CDR3 region is CASSLAGDHEQYF. The CDR3 region has the DNA TGTGCCAGCAGCCTAGCGGGAGACCACGAGCAGTACTTC.

The J gene is TRBJ2-7, the V gene TRBV4-1; D possibly corresponds to TRBD2 (6 bases). Germline CDR1 and CDR2: MGHRA and YSYEKL. Trimming removed 4 bases from V and 5 bases from J, with 15 bases in between. This CDR3 is 14 amino acids long. CDR3 protein: CASSLTGDVNEQYF. Here the CDR3 DNA reads TGCGCCAGCAGCCTGACGGGGGATGTGAACGAGCAGTACTTC.

The chain couples TRBV7-9 to TRBJ2-7; D may be TRBD1 (6 bases). CDR3 size: 17 residues. Germline values: CDR1 SEHNR, CDR2 FQNEAQ (reference sequence). Trimming shortened V by 4 bases and J by 2 bases, and 21 bases separated the two germline ends. CDR3 in amino acids: CASSSPQRGGGTYEQYF. The CDR3 DNA reads as TGTGCCAGCAGCTCCCCCCAGAGAGGGGGTGGTACCTACGAGCAGTACTTC.

V is TRBV30 and J is TRBJ2-7; 10 bases are shared with TRBD2. The CDR3 contains 14 residues. V shed 0 bases, J shed 1 base, and the junction held 0 bases outside the gene matches. Germline loops: CDR1 GTSNPN, CDR2 SVGIG (reference sequence). The CDR3 DNA sequence: TGTGCCTGGAGTGTACTAGCGGGGTCCTACGAGCAGTACTTC. Residues: CAWSVLAGSYEQYF.

The chain carries TRBV30 and TRBJ2-3; 10 positions agree with TRBD2. V trimming: 2 bases; J trimming: 1 base; junction bases outside the gene matches: 6. The CDR3 contains 16 residues. Germline CDR1 GTSNPN, CDR2 SVGIG (reference sequence). The CDR3: CAWSSGAGGGTDTQYF. CDR3 in DNA: TGTGCCTGGAGTTCCGGAGCGGGAGGGGGCACAGATACGCAGTATTTT.

The chain recombines TRBV15 with TRBJ2-7, with 7 bases fitting TRBD1. The CDR3 is 14 amino acids. The V and J ends lost 7 bases and 6 bases, in that order; junction bases with no gene match: 12. Germline V gene lookup returns CDR1 LNHNV and CDR2 YYDKDF (reference sequence). Here the CDR3 DNA reads TGTGCCACCACAACGCGCAGGGGGAGCCCCGAGCAGTACTTC. Translating gives CATTTRRGSPEQYF.

The chain is built from TRBV5-5 and TRBJ1-1; 7 bases agree with TRBD1. Trimming removed 6 bases from V and 4 bases from J; junction bases left unmatched: 12. This CDR3 is built from 15 residues. Germline V gene data show CDR1 as SGHKS and CDR2 as YYEKEE (reference sequence). CDR3 coding DNA: TGTGCCAGCACCGAATACAGGGGCTATGGCACTGAAGCTTTCTTT. The encoded protein is CASTEYRGYGTEAFF.

The V call is TRBV4-1, the J call TRBJ2-7; D perhaps matches TRBD2 (6 bases). Trimming took 0 bases from V and 4 from J, leaving 16 bases between them. The CDR3 runs to 16 residues. CDR1 MGHRA and CDR2 YSYEKL come from the germline V gene. DNA of the CDR3: TGCGCCAGCAGCCAAGAGGAGGGTGGATCCCCTTACGAGCAGTACTTC. This translates into CASSQEEGGSPYEQYF.

V is TRBV11-2 and J is TRBJ2-3, with 16 bases matching TRBD2. Per germline, CDR1 SGHAT and CDR2 FQNNGV. The CDR3 sequence is 17 residues long. With 3 bases clipped from V and 4 bases from J, the junction kept 4 bases outside the gene matches. CDR3 protein: CASSLGLAGGRADTQYF. CDR3 coding DNA: TGTGCCAGCAGCTTGGGACTAGCGGGAGGGAGGGCAGATACGCAGTATTTT.